Here is one T cell receptor beta chain with its context. The data belong to a study of Ad26.COV2.S vaccination and SARS-CoV-2 variants. Study-level information: Enrollment placed the donor in the COV1001 Ad26.COV2.S trial arm.

The sample's treatment: 19 received Ad26.COV2.S at low or high dose, single or two shots; about 5 received placebo; per-sample allocation not given. All samples were drawn on day 63, counting from the first vaccine or placebo injection. In germline, CDR1 is SQVTM, CDR2 ANQGSEA. The CDR3 is 15 amino acids. Trimming took off 5 bases at V and 4 bases at J, with 18 bases between the two ends. The repertoire was sequenced with immunoSEQ multiplex PCR; TCRdb's copy has only in-frame clones and lacks some. The sample records about 370,000 clones, around nine tenths being singletons. The chain links TRBV29-1 to TRBJ2-1, with a tentative D call TRBD2 (6 bases). The sample here was peripheral blood, taken in a trial of Ad26.COV2.S vaccine versus placebo. The clonotype comes from a person aged 18-60 years who received the Ad26.COV2.S COVID-19 vaccine or a placebo. The CDR3, as DNA: TGCAGCGTTATCTCCCGGACTATCTCTTACAATGAGCAGTTCTTC. It specifies CSVISRTISYNEQFF.